The rows below give T cell receptor beta chains drawn from one sample of a study of cytomegalovirus exposure and HLA in healthy donors. TCRdb's copy holds only in-frame clones and misses some; the assay was immunoSEQ multiplex PCR. Among tens of thousands of clones listed, around 80% were seen once. Specimen: PBMCs. These receptors were obtained from a male donor in good health and CMV-seronegative. Each CDR3 is given with its conserved first and last residue. A D gene is named only where the DNA matches it firmly. The size field is filled for only some rows; it gives once, few, many or a size class.

NA	NA	TRBJ2-7	TRBV19	CASSAARNYEQYF
NA	TRBD1	TRBJ2-6	TRBV13	CASSVTGTGLSGANVLTF
NA	TRBD1	TRBJ1-2	TRBV5-1	CASSPTGGGYGYTF
NA	NA	TRBJ2-3	TRBV6-1	CASSEEPQATDTQYF
NA	NA	TRBJ1-3	TRBV30	CAWRPGNLGNTIYF
NA	NA	TRBJ2-5	TRBV18	CASSPGQYQETQYF
NA	TRBD2	TRBJ2-7	TRBV19	CASSIFGAGGIREQYF
NA	NA	TRBJ1-3	TRBV9	CASSVEPGDSGNTIYF
NA	TRBD1	NA	TRBV5-8	CASSLGQGKVYEQYF
once	NA	TRBJ1-1	TRBV6-1	CASSEMRENTEAFF
NA	NA	TRBJ2-3	TRBV29-1	CSVAGYDTDTQYF
few	NA	TRBJ1-4	TRBV9	CASSVFPAGIPATNEKLFF
NA	TRBD1	TRBJ1-2	TRBV30	CAWTIMGQNYGYTF
NA	TRBD1	TRBJ1-2	TRBV5-6	CASSLEDRLYGYTF
NA	NA	TRBJ1-2	TRBV9	CASSVGSQNNYGYTF
NA	NA	TRBJ1-2	TRBV4-3	CASSQDQGFDYGYTF
NA	TRBD1	TRBJ2-7	TRBV4-3	CASSHSGTGEYEQYF
NA	TRBD1	TRBJ2-3	TRBV4-3	CASSRGQGSDTQYF
once	NA	TRBJ1-4	TRBV27	CASGPWGEEKLFF
few	NA	NA	TRBV18	CASSPPQGREQYF
NA	TRBD1	TRBJ1-2	TRBV7-6	CASSPPAGTGYRGYTF
few	TRBD1	TRBJ2-2	TRBV19	CASQGQGLDTGELFF
NA	NA	TRBJ1-1	TRBV7-8	CASSLAGGVNTEAFF
NA	TRBD1	TRBJ1-2	TRBV28	CASSSTGGYDYGYTF
NA	TRBD1	TRBJ1-1	TRBV5-1	CASSPGGQLNTEAFF
few	TRBD1	TRBJ2-1	TRBV28	CASSLTTGTGTYNEQFF
NA	NA	TRBJ2-1	TRBV7-9	CASSLVLGSNEQFF
NA	TRBD2	TRBJ2-3	TRBV11-2	CASSPRTSGAFTDTQYF
NA	TRBD1	TRBJ1-5	TRBV6-6	CASSYRTGEPQHF
few	TRBD1	TRBJ1-2	TRBV27	CASSFHSGGSYGYTF
NA	TRBD1	TRBJ2-3	TRBV4-3	CASSQDWGQGADTQYF
NA	TRBD1	TRBJ2-7	TRBV6-4	CASSSDRDGEQYF
NA	NA	TRBJ1-3	TRBV7-2	CASSSQTGSSGNTIYF
NA	NA	TRBJ2-3	TRBV7-3	CASSLVGASDTQYF
NA	TRBD2	TRBJ2-7	TRBV7-2	CASSLGLAGYGPYEQYF
NA	NA	TRBJ1-4	TRBV19	CASSIGRLATNEKLFF
few	NA	TRBJ2-3	TRBV18	CASSPGQLDTDTQYF
NA	TRBD1	TRBJ1-2	TRBV5-1	CASSLGTGGLYYGYTF
few	NA	TRBJ1-1	TRBV5-1	CASSLDRVSWNTEAFF
NA	NA	TRBJ1-2	TRBV19	CASGSWQRHYGYTF
NA	NA	TRBJ2-1	TRBV2	CASSELLEIGEQFF
NA	NA	TRBJ2-7	TRBV6-1	CASSEAQGLTYEQYF
NA	NA	TRBJ1-5	TRBV19	CASSIGSIDQPQHF
NA	NA	TRBJ2-5	TRBV5-1	CASSLALAGKETQYF
once	NA	TRBJ2-3	TRBV7-6	CASSLAGGQDTQYF
NA	NA	TRBJ2-1	TRBV7-6	CASSLASHEQFF
NA	NA	TRBJ1-2	TRBV27	CASSPSAGNYGYTF
NA	NA	TRBJ1-2	TRBV19	CASSINDYGYTF
NA	NA	TRBJ2-1	TRBV9	CASSGSQGEQFF
NA	NA	TRBJ1-2	TRBV7-2	CASSLPMNRETANYGYTF
NA	NA	TRBJ1-1	TRBV2	CASTWGVNTEAFF
NA	TRBD2	TRBJ2-5	TRBV9	CASSPSGGAAQETQYF
NA	TRBD2	TRBJ2-5	TRBV7-2	CASSWVGGGAGETQYF
once	TRBD1	TRBJ1-2	TRBV6-5	CASSRNTGAYGYTF
NA	NA	TRBJ2-6	TRBV6-6	CASTNTPGPGANVLTF
NA	NA	TRBJ1-6	TRBV2	CASSDSGLDSPLHF
NA	NA	TRBJ1-1	TRBV2	CASRSGKSENEAFF